A selection of T cell receptor beta chains follows, all from one sample in a study of beta chain features in type 1 diabetes. Sequencing used immunoSEQ multiplex PCR; TCRdb keeps in-frame clones, though not all of them. In the table there are some 150,000 clones, less than 15% of which are singletons. The material sequenced was central memory CD4+ T cells from blood. These TCRs come from a man younger than 35 with type 1 diabetes. Both conserved end residues are part of each CDR3. Each record gives: J gene, D gene, V gene, CDR3 length, clone size, CDR3 DNA, CDR3 protein. D genes are given only for firm matches. Clone size is not always given. Where it is, it says once, few, many or a class for expanded clones.

j_gene: TRBJ2-7; d_gene: .; v_gene: TRBV2; len: 15; abundance: .; CDR3nt: TGTGCCAGCAGTGGAGGGGGGAGCTCTAAATACGAGCAGTACTTC; CDR3aa: CASSGGGSSKYEQYF
j_gene: TRBJ2-3; d_gene: TRBD2; v_gene: TRBV11-3; len: 15; abundance: .; CDR3nt: TGTGCCAGCAGCTTAACCGGACTAGAAACAGATACGCAGTATTTT; CDR3aa: CASSLTGLETDTQYF
j_gene: TRBJ2-3; d_gene: .; v_gene: TRBV6-5; len: 16; abundance: few; CDR3nt: TGTGCCAGCAGTTACTTCCGGCGTGGGAGCACAGATACGCAGTATTTT; CDR3aa: CASSYFRRGSTDTQYF
j_gene: TRBJ2-6; d_gene: .; v_gene: TRBV7-9; len: 15; abundance: many; CDR3nt: TGTGCCAGCAGCGACACCTTCACTGGGGCCAACGTCCTGACTTTC; CDR3aa: CASSDTFTGANVLTF
j_gene: TRBJ1-1; d_gene: .; v_gene: TRBV19; len: 15; abundance: few; CDR3nt: TGTGCCAGTAGTCCTAAACGGGGGGCGCGAGCTGAAGCTTTCTTT; CDR3aa: CASSPKRGARAEAFF
j_gene: TRBJ2-1; d_gene: .; v_gene: TRBV5-1; len: 14; abundance: .; CDR3nt: TGCGCCAGCAGCGCTAGACAGATATCCAATGAGCAGTTCTTC; CDR3aa: CASSARQISNEQFF
j_gene: TRBJ2-5; d_gene: .; v_gene: TRBV19; len: 11; abundance: few; CDR3nt: TGTGCCAGTAGTATAAGGGAGACCCAGTACTTC; CDR3aa: CASSIRETQYF
j_gene: TRBJ2-1; d_gene: .; v_gene: TRBV30; len: 15; abundance: .; CDR3nt: TGTGCCTGGGTAACCGGGACATCGTCTCTCGATGAGCAGTTCTTC; CDR3aa: CAWVTGTSSLDEQFF
j_gene: TRBJ2-3; d_gene: .; v_gene: TRBV2; len: 14; abundance: many; CDR3nt: TGTGCCAGCAGTCGGACACAGTCGGCAGATACGCAGTATTTT; CDR3aa: CASSRTQSADTQYF
j_gene: TRBJ2-7; d_gene: TRBD2; v_gene: TRBV29-1; len: 12; abundance: few; CDR3nt: TGCAGCGTTGGGCGGGAGGTCAACGAGCAGTACTTC; CDR3aa: CSVGREVNEQYF
j_gene: TRBJ1-2; d_gene: .; v_gene: TRBV6-5; len: 10; abundance: many; CDR3nt: TGTGCCAGCAGTTTTGGTGGCTACACCTTC; CDR3aa: CASSFGGYTF
j_gene: TRBJ1-1; d_gene: .; v_gene: TRBV6-1; len: 14; abundance: few; CDR3nt: TGTGCCAGCATTGCGTACATCGATGACACTGAAGCTTTCTTT; CDR3aa: CASIAYIDDTEAFF
j_gene: TRBJ2-1; d_gene: TRBD2; v_gene: TRBV5-1; len: 18; abundance: .; CDR3nt: TGCGCCAGCAGCTTAATTCCGAGCGGGGGGTCGGCGTACAATGAGCAGTTCTTC; CDR3aa: CASSLIPSGGSAYNEQFF
j_gene: TRBJ1-1; d_gene: .; v_gene: TRBV7-9; len: 13; abundance: few; CDR3nt: TGTGCCAGCAGCTCCGCCACAGTGGGTGAAGCTTTCTTT; CDR3aa: CASSSATVGEAFF
j_gene: TRBJ1-4; d_gene: .; v_gene: TRBV29-1; len: 12; abundance: .; CDR3nt: TGCAGCGTTGTGGGGGTCGGTGAAAAACTGTTTTTT; CDR3aa: CSVVGVGEKLFF
j_gene: TRBJ2-7; d_gene: .; v_gene: TRBV6-5; len: 15; abundance: few; CDR3nt: TGTGCCAGCAGTTCAAGGGCAGGAGAAGGCTACGAGCAGTACTTC; CDR3aa: CASSSRAGEGYEQYF
j_gene: TRBJ1-6; d_gene: .; v_gene: TRBV11-3; len: 14; abundance: .; CDR3nt: TGTGCCAGCAGCTTAGCTCCCTCGAGTTCACCCCTCCACTTT; CDR3aa: CASSLAPSSSPLHF
j_gene: TRBJ2-3; d_gene: .; v_gene: TRBV29-1; len: 15; abundance: .; CDR3nt: TGCAGCGTTGATAAGTGGGGCAGTTCCACAGATACGCAGTATTTT; CDR3aa: CSVDKWGSSTDTQYF
j_gene: TRBJ2-3; d_gene: .; v_gene: TRBV7-8; len: 10; abundance: many; CDR3nt: TGTGCCAGCAGCTCAGATACGCAGTATTTT; CDR3aa: CASSSDTQYF
j_gene: TRBJ2-5; d_gene: .; v_gene: TRBV6-6; len: 14; abundance: .; CDR3nt: TGTGCCAGCAGCCCATGGAGCGGTCAAGAGACCCAGTACTTC; CDR3aa: CASSPWSGQETQYF
j_gene: TRBJ2-7; d_gene: .; v_gene: TRBV18; len: 13; abundance: few; CDR3nt: TGTGCCAGCTCACCAGGGCATAATTACGAGCAGTACTTC; CDR3aa: CASSPGHNYEQYF
j_gene: TRBJ1-5; d_gene: TRBD1; v_gene: TRBV30; len: 15; abundance: .; CDR3nt: TGTGCCTGGAGTGTTACAGGGGGCCCCAATCAGCCCCAGCATTTT; CDR3aa: CAWSVTGGPNQPQHF
j_gene: TRBJ1-3; d_gene: .; v_gene: TRBV7-9; len: 13; abundance: few; CDR3nt: TGTGCCAGCAATCCTTCAAGTGGAAACACCATATATTTT; CDR3aa: CASNPSSGNTIYF
j_gene: TRBJ2-3; d_gene: .; v_gene: TRBV7-9; len: 14; abundance: few; CDR3nt: TGTGCCAGCAGCTTGAAGACTACTACAGATACGCAGTATTTT; CDR3aa: CASSLKTTTDTQYF
j_gene: TRBJ2-3; d_gene: TRBD1; v_gene: TRBV5-1; len: 15; abundance: .; CDR3nt: TGCGCCAGCAGCTTGGGGACAGGGAACACAGATACGCAGTATTTT; CDR3aa: CASSLGTGNTDTQYF
j_gene: TRBJ2-7; d_gene: .; v_gene: TRBV29-1; len: 11; abundance: few; CDR3nt: TGCAGCGTTGACGACCTCTACGAGCAGTACTTC; CDR3aa: CSVDDLYEQYF
j_gene: TRBJ2-7; d_gene: .; v_gene: TRBV5-4; len: 15; abundance: .; CDR3nt: TGTGCCAGCAGCTTGGAGTACGGGACGGGTTACGAGCAGTACTTC; CDR3aa: CASSLEYGTGYEQYF
j_gene: TRBJ2-3; d_gene: .; v_gene: TRBV15; len: 14; abundance: many; CDR3nt: TGTGCCACCAGCAGAGATCTGAGCACAGATACGCAGTATTTT; CDR3aa: CATSRDLSTDTQYF
j_gene: TRBJ2-1; d_gene: .; v_gene: TRBV7-9; len: 15; abundance: many; CDR3nt: TGTGCCAGCAGCTTAGGCCAGTATTATGGCAATGAGCAGTTCTTC; CDR3aa: CASSLGQYYGNEQFF
j_gene: TRBJ2-7; d_gene: .; v_gene: TRBV29-1; len: 12; abundance: many; CDR3nt: TGCAGCGTTGGACAGCCCCGCTACGAGCAGTACTTC; CDR3aa: CSVGQPRYEQYF
j_gene: TRBJ2-6; d_gene: .; v_gene: TRBV25-1; len: 15; abundance: .; CDR3nt: TGTGCCAGCAGTGGCGCGGGGCCTGGGGCCAACGTCCTGACTTTC; CDR3aa: CASSGAGPGANVLTF
j_gene: TRBJ2-4; d_gene: TRBD1; v_gene: TRBV10-1; len: 15; abundance: .; CDR3nt: TGCGCCAGCAGCCACGACCCGACAGGGGGAAACATTCAGTACTTC; CDR3aa: CASSHDPTGGNIQYF
j_gene: TRBJ1-1; d_gene: .; v_gene: TRBV11-3; len: 12; abundance: once; CDR3nt: TGTGCCAGCAGCATTTTGGGGACGGAAGCTTTCTTT; CDR3aa: CASSILGTEAFF
j_gene: TRBJ1-4; d_gene: TRBD1; v_gene: TRBV6-6; len: 14; abundance: .; CDR3nt: TGTGCCAGCACCGCGGGACAGATTAATGAAAAACTGTTTTTT; CDR3aa: CASTAGQINEKLFF
j_gene: TRBJ1-2; d_gene: TRBD1; v_gene: TRBV30; len: 15; abundance: many; CDR3nt: TGTGCCTGGAGCTCGCCTGGCCAGGGGGGAAATGGCTACACCTTC; CDR3aa: CAWSSPGQGGNGYTF
j_gene: TRBJ1-2; d_gene: .; v_gene: TRBV7-2; len: 13; abundance: .; CDR3nt: TGTGCCAGCAGCCTCGGACAGTCCTATGGCTACACCTTC; CDR3aa: CASSLGQSYGYTF
j_gene: TRBJ1-1; d_gene: .; v_gene: TRBV5-6; len: 11; abundance: few; CDR3nt: TGTGCCAGCAGCTTGCAGGCTGAAGCTTTCTTT; CDR3aa: CASSLQAEAFF
j_gene: TRBJ1-5; d_gene: .; v_gene: TRBV30; len: 12; abundance: .; CDR3nt: TGTGCCTGGAGTGTACCGGGACAGCCCCAGCATTTT; CDR3aa: CAWSVPGQPQHF
j_gene: TRBJ1-1; d_gene: .; v_gene: TRBV27; len: 15; abundance: many; CDR3nt: TGTGCCAGCAGTTCCCAAGGAGGGGCTGGCACTGAAGCTTTCTTT; CDR3aa: CASSSQGGAGTEAFF
j_gene: TRBJ2-7; d_gene: .; v_gene: TRBV6-1; len: 16; abundance: .; CDR3nt: TGTGCCAGCAGTGAATCTCGATGGGGCAACACCTACGAGCAGTACTTC; CDR3aa: CASSESRWGNTYEQYF
j_gene: TRBJ2-5; d_gene: .; v_gene: TRBV19; len: 15; abundance: many; CDR3nt: TGTGCCAGTAGAGGGGGGGGCTGGTACCAAGAGACCCAGTACTTC; CDR3aa: CASRGGGWYQETQYF
j_gene: TRBJ1-1; d_gene: TRBD1; v_gene: TRBV18; len: 15; abundance: few; CDR3nt: TGTGCCAGCTCACCTCGGACAGGGATGAACACTGAAGCTTTCTTT; CDR3aa: CASSPRTGMNTEAFF
j_gene: TRBJ1-5; d_gene: .; v_gene: TRBV27; len: 15; abundance: few; CDR3nt: TGTGCCAGCAGTTTATCGTACAGTAGCAATCAGCCCCAGCATTTT; CDR3aa: CASSLSYSSNQPQHF
j_gene: TRBJ1-3; d_gene: TRBD1; v_gene: TRBV28; len: 15; abundance: few; CDR3nt: TGTGCCAGCATCGGACAGGGCGATACGGGAAACACCATATATTTT; CDR3aa: CASIGQGDTGNTIYF
j_gene: TRBJ1-2; d_gene: TRBD1; v_gene: TRBV30; len: 13; abundance: .; CDR3nt: TGTGCCTGGGCCACCGGGACAGGGGACGGCTACACCTTC; CDR3aa: CAWATGTGDGYTF
j_gene: TRBJ2-3; d_gene: .; v_gene: TRBV29-1; len: 13; abundance: .; CDR3nt: TGCAGCGGCGGTGGGGGCGCGACAGATACGCAGTATTTT; CDR3aa: CSGGGGATDTQYF